What follows describes a single T cell receptor (beta chain). The target antigen is unknown. The data originate from a study of cytomegalovirus exposure and HLA in healthy donors. In the study overall: Roughly 180 million T cells yielded roughly 120 million unique TCR beta sequences, as an earlier analysis found.

CDR3 length: 16 residues. V gave up 3 bases and J gave up 8 bases; unmatched junction bases: 11. Germline assignment: CDR1 SGHNT and CDR2 YYREEE (reference sequence). Findings of the study overall: Being productive about 90% or about 30% of the time was typical of most TCR beta V segments in an earlier analysis.

The PCR had 60 Vbeta and 13 Jbeta primers. The protocol was immunoSEQ multiplex PCR, while the TCRdb copy is restricted to in-frame clones and leaves out a portion. The sample table includes some 140,000 clones. V is TRBV5-4 and J is TRBJ2-3, with 11 bases identical to TRBD2. The receptor's source is an older woman in good health and CMV-seronegative. The sample taken for sequencing was PBMCs. The CDR3 nucleotides are TGTGCCAGCAGCTCTGCGACTAGCGGGATGCGGGGTACGCAGTATTTT. It specifies CASSSATSGMRGTQYF.